This passage covers 21 T cell receptor beta chains from one sample sequenced in a study of cytomegalovirus exposure and HLA in healthy donors. Researchers ran the PCR with 60 Vbeta and 13 Jbeta primers. Libraries were prepared by immunoSEQ multiplex PCR; TCRdb keeps only in-frame clonotypes and omits some of them. Listed are 70,000 or so clones; approximately 0.81% falls within the top ten. The material sequenced was PBMCs. The receptors stem from a boy younger than 18 in good health and CMV-seronegative.

The chain couples TRBV5-6 to TRBJ2-7; 10 bases align to TRBD1. Germline CDR1 SGHDT, CDR2 YYEEEE. Losses at the gene ends were 0 bases for V and 7 bases for J; bases not matched to a gene: 7. This CDR3 has 15 residues. Here the CDR3 reads CASSLERTGGGEQYF. In nucleotides, the CDR3 is TGTGCCAGCAGCTTGGAGAGGACAGGGGGTGGAGAGCAGTACTTC.

V and J are TRBV11-2 and TRBJ2-7, with TRBD1 identical over 11 bases. Germline CDR1 and CDR2: SGHAT and FQNNGV. The length of the CDR3 is 15 residues. V was clipped by 4 bases and J by 4 bases; unmatched bases: 6. The CDR3 bases are TGTGCCAGCAGCTATCCCGGGACAGGGGGTTACGAGCAGTACTTC. This gives the protein CASSYPGTGGYEQYF.

Comment on this clone: Other DNA variants within this sample encode the same CDR3. This rearrangement joins TRBV9 to TRBJ2-1; the D gene is possibly TRBD1 (6 bases). V lost 0 bases to trimming and J lost 9 bases, with 7 bases between them. The CDR3 covers 12 residues. Germline lookup yields CDR1 SGDLS and CDR2 YYNGEE. The CDR3 nucleotides read TGTGCCAGCAGCGTAGGAGGGGGTGAGCAGTTCTTC. Its protein is CASSVGGGEQFF.

The CDR3 nucleotides read TGTGCCAGCGGATTAGCGGGGGCGACAAATGGGGAGACCCAGTACTTC. It specifies CASGLAGATNGETQYF. V gene TRBV6-6 combines with J gene TRBJ2-5, with 9 positions matching TRBD2. Trimming removed 8 bases from V and 5 bases from J; junction bases left unmatched: 15. The CDR3 loop spans 16 amino acids. CDR1 and CDR2 (germline): MNHNY, SVGAGI (reference sequence).

The rearrangement links TRBV9 to TRBJ2-2; TRBD2 matches 7 bases. The ends lost 0 bases at V and 6 bases at J; junction bases unmatched: 8. This CDR3 contains 16 residues. The germline gives CDR1 SGDLS, CDR2 YYNGEE. The CDR3 reads CASSVATSVVAGELFF. The CDR3 nucleotides read TGTGCCAGCAGCGTAGCAACTAGCGTTGTAGCCGGGGAGCTGTTTTTT. The complete variable domain, with remaining parts taken from reference TRBV9 and TRBJ2-2, reads DSGVTQTPKHLITATGQRVTLRCSPRSGDLSVYWYQQSLDQGLQFLIQYYNGEERAKGNILERFSAQQFPDLHSELNLSSLELGDSALYFCASSVATSVVAGELFFGEGSRLTVL.

The chain uses TRBV18 and TRBJ1-4; 8 nucleotides agree with TRBD1. The CDR3 is 15 amino acids. The V segment lost 6 bases and the J segment 7 bases; nucleotides outside the gene matches: 10. Germline V gene data show CDR1 as KGHSH and CDR2 as LQKENI. As DNA, the CDR3 is TGTGCCAGCTCTCAAAACACAGGGGGAAGTGAAAAACTGTTTTTT. Its translation: CASSQNTGGSEKLFF.

The chain uses TRBV30 and TRBJ2-3; D is perhaps TRBD2 (6 bases). Per germline, CDR1 GTSNPN and CDR2 SVGIG (reference sequence). CDR3 length: 13 residues. Trimming removed 5 bases from V and 2 bases from J, with 11 bases in between. The chain's CDR3 is CAWSGVVTDTQYF. The CDR3, as DNA: TGTGCCTGGTCGGGAGTTGTCACAGATACGCAGTATTTT.

The rearrangement joins TRBV2 to TRBJ2-3, with 9 bases aligning to TRBD1. Looked up from germline, CDR1 is SNHLY and CDR2 is FYNNEI. The J segment lost 6 bases and the V segment lost 4 bases, leaving 11 bases of the junction unmatched. CDR3 length: 16 amino acids. The CDR3: CASSGGQGNPSDTQYF. The DNA for the CDR3 is TGTGCCAGCAGTGGGGGACAGGGTAATCCATCGGATACGCAGTATTTT. Filled out from reference TRBV2 and TRBJ2-3, the complete variable domain reads EPEVTQTPSHQVTQMGQEVILRCVPISNHLYFYWYRQILGQKVEFLVSFYNNEISEKSEIFDDQFSVERPDGSNFTLKIRSTKLEDSAMYFCASSGGQGNPSDTQYFGPGTRLTVL.

This sequence joins TRBV6-4 and TRBJ1-1; tentatively, D is TRBD1 (6 bases). The germline V gene encodes CDR1 MRHNA and CDR2 SNTAGT. Deletions cut 5 bases from V and 3 bases from J, with 10 bases between. The CDR3 contains 13 residues. The CDR3 sequence: CASSLTGDTEAFF. CDR3 bases: TGTGCCAGCAGTCTGACAGGAGACACTGAAGCTTTCTTT.

This chain links TRBV6-5 with TRBJ2-1; 7 bases are a match to TRBD2. V lost 4 bases to trimming and J lost 1 base; unmatched junction nucleotides: 1. The CDR3 sequence is 14 residues long. From germline, CDR1 is MNHEY and CDR2 SVGAGI. CDR3 region: CASSSRGSYNEQFF. The CDR3 DNA is TGTGCCAGCAGTTCGCGGGGGTCCTACAATGAGCAGTTCTTC.

The J gene is TRBJ2-7, the V gene TRBV9; TRBD1 agrees at 9 bases. The CDR3 totals 14 residues. Germline V gene sequence: CDR1 SGDLS, CDR2 YYNGEE. The trim removed 3 bases at V and 3 bases at J, leaving 4 bases unmatched. Here the CDR3 DNA reads TGTGCCAGCAGCGAGGGGGACAGGGTCTACGAGCAGTACTTC. Its translation is CASSEGDRVYEQYF.

The chain combines TRBV29-1 with TRBJ2-7, with 8 bases aligning to TRBD1. From germline, CDR1 is SQVTM and CDR2 ANQGSEA. V lost 7 bases to trimming and J lost 0 bases; unmatched junction nucleotides: 8. The CDR3 has 14 residues. The CDR3 DNA reads as TGCAGCGCCGTCAGGGACAGGAGCTCCTACGAGCAGTACTTC. Its translation is CSAVRDRSSYEQYF.

V usage is TRBV19 and J usage is TRBJ2-7; D gene ambiguous. V lost 7 bases and J lost 2, with 18 bases in between. Looked up from germline, CDR1 is LNHDA and CDR2 is SQIVND (reference sequence). This CDR3 has 15 residues. The CDR3 loop reads CASIFQEKTAYEQYF. CDR3 bases: TGTGCCAGTATTTTTCAGGAAAAGACGGCCTACGAGCAGTACTTC.

The V call is TRBV27, the J call TRBJ2-1, with TRBD1 as a possible D gene (5 bases). Between the trimmed V and J ends, which lost 5 bases and 0 bases, there was a span of 20 bases. Germline values: CDR1 MNHEY, CDR2 SMNVEV (reference sequence). The CDR3 has 18 residues. As DNA, the CDR3 is TGTGCCAGCAGTACACCCCGTTTGGGGCCCAGCTCCTACAATGAGCAGTTCTTC. Translation: CASSTPRLGPSSYNEQFF.

The chain has TRBV14 and TRBJ1-2; TRBD1 matches 7 bases. The CDR3 spans 16 residues. Germline V CDR1 and CDR2: SGHDN, FVKESK. J lost 3 bases, V lost 1 base, and 8 bases had no gene match. CDR3 in DNA: TGTGCCAGCAGCCAAGGCGGGACAGCAGCTTACTATGGCTACACCTTC. It is translated as CASSQGGTAAYYGYTF. Full variable domain (outside the CDR3, taken from reference TRBV14 and TRBJ1-2): EAGVTQFPSHSVIEKGQTVTLRCDPISGHDNLYWYRRVMGKEIKFLLHFVKESKQDESGMPNNRFLAERTGGTYSTLKVQPAELEDSGVYFCASSQGGTAAYYGYTFGSGTRLTVV.

A word on this clone: Other DNA variants within this sample encode the same CDR3. V gene TRBV9 combines with J gene TRBJ1-1, with D possibly TRBD1 on 6 matching bases. The CDR3 is 14 amino acids. V lost 0 bases and J 1 base, leaving 7 bases between the germline ends. CDR1 is SGDLS, CDR2 YYNGEE, per germline. CDR3 sequence (DNA): TGTGCCAGCAGCGTAGGGACAGCGAACACTGAAGCTTTCTTT. The encoded protein is CASSVGTANTEAFF. The whole variable domain, remainder taken from reference TRBV9 and TRBJ1-1, is DSGVTQTPKHLITATGQRVTLRCSPRSGDLSVYWYQQSLDQGLQFLIQYYNGEERAKGNILERFSAQQFPDLHSELNLSSLELGDSALYFCASSVGTANTEAFFGQGTRLTVV.

CDR3 region: CASSWGLAGGPDTQYF. The CDR3 nucleotides are TGTGCCAGCAGCTGGGGTCTAGCGGGAGGGCCAGATACGCAGTATTTT. The chain combines TRBV5-6 with TRBJ2-3; 12 bases line up with TRBD2. This CDR3 is built from 16 residues. The V segment lost 3 bases and the J segment 4 bases; nucleotides outside the gene matches: 6. Germline CDR1 is SGHDT and CDR2 is YYEEEE.

The chain couples TRBV2 to TRBJ2-7, with 10 bases lining up with TRBD1. J was trimmed by 4 bases and V by 3 bases; bases with no gene match: 3. The CDR3 runs to 14 residues. Germline values: CDR1 SNHLY, CDR2 FYNNEI. The DNA for the CDR3 is TGTGCCAGCAGTGACGGGACAGGGGCTTACGAGCAGTACTTC. It codes for CASSDGTGAYEQYF.

This rearrangement joins TRBV11-3 to TRBJ2-5, with D possibly TRBD2 on 6 matching bases. The CDR3 has 16 amino acids. Trimming left V 5 bases short and J 3 bases short, with 19 bases between. CDR1 and CDR2 from the germline V gene are SGHNT and YENEEA. CDR3 sequence reads: CASSNIKAGTEETQYF. DNA of the CDR3: TGTGCCAGCAGCAATATCAAGGCGGGGACCGAAGAGACCCAGTACTTC.

The chain combines TRBV6-5 with TRBJ2-5, with 8 bases lining up with TRBD2. The CDR3 runs 15 residues. The germline gives CDR1 MNHEY, CDR2 SVGAGI. V was pared by 4 bases and J by 3 bases, with 7 bases of the junction left unmatched. The chain's CDR3 is CASSSAAGGEETQYF. The CDR3 DNA follows: TGTGCCAGCAGTTCTGCCGCGGGGGGCGAAGAGACCCAGTACTTC.

The chain combines TRBV7-9 with TRBJ2-7, with D possibly TRBD1 on 5 matching bases. This CDR3 is 15 amino acids long. V lost 5 bases and J 2 bases, leaving 16 bases between the germline ends. Germline V gene data show CDR1 as SEHNR and CDR2 as FQNEAQ (reference sequence). CDR3 sequence reads: CASSGQAPDTYEQYF. DNA for the CDR3: TGTGCCAGCAGCGGCCAGGCTCCGGACACCTACGAGCAGTACTTC. The variable domain in full, completed from reference TRBV7-9 and TRBJ2-7, reads DTGVSQNPRHKITKRGQNVTFRCDPISEHNRLYWYRQTLGQGPEFLTYFQNEAQLEKSRLLSDRFSAERPKGSFSTLEIQRTEQGDSAMYLCASSGQAPDTYEQYFGPGTRLTVT.